The 26 T cell receptor beta chains in this list originate from one sample, sequenced in a study of shared clonotypes between healthy human individuals. Only CD45RO-negative cells positively selected for CCR7 counted as naive CD8 cells, so terminally differentiated effector memory CD45RA+ cells were excluded. Profiled with immunoSEQ multiplex PCR; TCRdb holds only in-frame clones, not every one. Among about 2.1 million clones listed, 85% to 95% were seen once. Sequencing was carried out using naive CD8+ T cells from PBMCs. All receptors derive from a man aged 18 to 30 in good health. Some clones in this sample may be carry-over from other donors' samples.

In this sample, this clone turned up once. The rearrangement uses TRBV27 and TRBJ2-7, with unresolved D. Trimming shortened V by 0 bases and J by 1 base, and 13 bases separated the two germline ends. Germline CDR1 and CDR2: MNHEY and SMNVEV (reference sequence). CDR3 size: 16 residues. This chain's CDR3 is CASSLSPGRLSYEQYF. CDR3 nucleotides: TGTGCCAGCAGTTTATCACCCGGACGCCTATCCTACGAGCAGTACTTC.

This chain joins TRBV10-3 and TRBJ2-1, with TRBD2 matching 9 bases. Germline V gene data show CDR1 as ENHRY and CDR2 as SYGVKD. J gave up 8 bases and V 6 bases, and 11 bases lay outside the gene matches. The CDR3 spans 15 residues. As DNA, the CDR3 is TGTGCCATCAGCGGGGGACTAGCCAAACGGGATGAGCAGTTCTTC. It is translated as CAISGGLAKRDEQFF.

The chain links TRBV28 to TRBJ2-1; TRBD2 agrees at 9 bases. Germline V lookup: CDR1 MDHEN, CDR2 SYDVKM. J was trimmed by 0 bases and V by 4 bases; bases with no gene match: 7. There are 17 residues in the CDR3. CDR3 in amino acids: CASSSPREGLSYNEQFF. The CDR3 DNA sequence: TGTGCCAGCAGTTCCCCGCGGGAGGGCCTCTCCTACAATGAGCAGTTCTTC.

This sequence joins TRBV5-8 and TRBJ2-7; no clear D gene. Germline V gene lookup returns CDR1 SGHTS and CDR2 YDEGEE. Trimming left V 2 bases short and J 0 bases short, with 6 bases between. The CDR3 sequence is 13 residues long. The CDR3 here is CASSFIGSYEQYF. The CDR3 coding sequence is TGTGCCAGCAGCTTCATAGGCTCCTACGAGCAGTACTTC.

V gene TRBV13 combines with J gene TRBJ2-7; 8 bases map to TRBD2. Germline V CDR1 and CDR2: PRHDT, FYEKMQ (reference sequence). This CDR3 comprises 14 residues. V was clipped by 4 bases and J by 3 bases; unmatched bases: 5. CDR3 in amino acids: CASSSSGRDYEQYF. CDR3 nucleotides: TGTGCCAGCAGCTCAAGCGGGAGAGACTACGAGCAGTACTTC.

V is TRBV4-3 and J is TRBJ2-7, with a possible D match to TRBD2 (5 bases). The CDR3 runs to 13 residues. Germline CDR1 LGHNA, CDR2 YSLEER. V was trimmed by 2 bases and J by 4 bases, leaving 9 bases between them. The CDR3 bases are TGCGCCAGCAGCCAATTCCGGGGATACGAGCAGTACTTC. Translation gives CASSQFRGYEQYF.

The chain couples TRBV9 to TRBJ2-6; D might be TRBD2 (7 bases). There are 17 residues in the CDR3. Per germline, CDR1 SGDLS and CDR2 YYNGEE. Trimming shortened V by 4 bases and J by 2 bases, and 16 bases separated the two germline ends. CDR3 DNA: TGTGCCAGCAGCCCGGGGAGGGGGGAGGCTGGGGCCAACGTCCTGACTTTC. This translates into CASSPGRGEAGANVLTF.

This chain joins TRBV27 and TRBJ2-5, with D possibly called TRBD1 or TRBD2 (5 bases each). The J call is in doubt because the DNA end fits TRBJ2-7 better. Germline loops: CDR1 MNHEY, CDR2 SMNVEV (reference sequence). This CDR3 is built from 14 residues. CDR3 DNA sequence: TGTGCCAGCGGGCCCCGGGACGGTCTCTACGAGCAGTACTTC. Residues: CASGPRDGLYEQYF.

The chain recombines TRBV4-3 with TRBJ2-1; 7 bases match TRBD2. V dropped 3 bases and J dropped 9; count of bases not matched to a gene: 17. The CDR3 runs to 17 residues. The germline V gene has CDR1 LGHNA and CDR2 YSLEER. The CDR3, as DNA: TGCGCCAGCAGCCAGCTAATAGCGGGTAACCGGCACGGTGAGCAGTTCTTC. Translation gives CASSQLIAGNRHGEQFF.

The V gene is TRBV10-3, the J gene TRBJ2-3; D is uncertain. The CDR3 runs to 14 residues. V lost 5 bases to trimming and J lost 2 bases, with 11 bases between them. Per germline, CDR1 ENHRY and CDR2 SYGVKD. In DNA form, the CDR3 reads TGTGCCATCAGTCCCGATTCTATCACAGATACGCAGTATTTT. It codes for CAISPDSITDTQYF.

The chain recombines TRBV5-8 with TRBJ2-7; D unclear. The CDR3 loop spans 15 amino acids. The V end lost 0 bases, the J end lost 2 bases, and 12 bases lay between the germline ends. Germline CDR1 and CDR2: SGHTS and YDEGEE. CDR3 DNA: TGTGCCAGCAGCTTGGGGACGGTACAGCCCTACGAGCAGTACTTC. Its protein is CASSLGTVQPYEQYF.

The rearrangement joins TRBV28 to TRBJ2-7; 9 bases map to TRBD2. The length of the CDR3 is 14 residues. Germline V CDR1 and CDR2: MDHEN, SYDVKM. V lost 3 bases, J lost 5 bases, and 5 bases stayed unmatched. Here the CDR3 reads CASSFLAGVNEQYF. The CDR3 coding sequence is TGTGCCAGCAGTTTCTTAGCGGGAGTCAACGAGCAGTACTTC.

This chain uses TRBV6-1 with TRBJ2-4; D remains ambiguous. The ends were cut back, 4 bases at V and 6 bases at J, with 1 base in the middle. Per the germline V gene, CDR1 is MNHNS and CDR2 is SASEGT. The CDR3 has 10 residues. CDR3 protein: CASSANIQYF. The CDR3 bases are TGTGCCAGCAGTGCAAACATTCAGTACTTC.

The V call is TRBV10-2, the J call TRBJ2-7; maybe TRBD2 (5 bases). Between the trimmed V and J ends, which lost 0 bases and 12 bases, there was a span of 12 bases. CDR1 is WSHSY, CDR2 SAAADI, per germline. The CDR3 is 12 residues long. DNA of the CDR3: TGCGCCAGCAGTGAGTCGCCCATTCGGGGGTACTTC. Translating it yields CASSESPIRGYF.

The rearrangement joins TRBV4-3 to TRBJ1-2; TRBD1 might be the D (6 bases). Trimming removed 4 bases at V and 2 bases at J, with 14 bases between. CDR1 is LGHNA and CDR2 is YSLEER in the germline V gene. This CDR3 region has 15 residues. CDR3: CASSPQGKANYGYTF. CDR3 nucleotides: TGCGCCAGCAGCCCACAGGGAAAGGCGAACTATGGCTACACCTTC.

This sequence joins TRBV28 and TRBJ1-3; TRBD1 matches 8 bases. The CDR3 has 16 residues. CDR1 is MDHEN, CDR2 SYDVKM, per germline. J gave up 2 bases and V 4 bases, and 7 bases lay outside the gene matches. CDR3 residues: CASSYRRGRAGNTIYF. CDR3 DNA: TGTGCCAGCAGTTACCGCAGGGGGCGAGCTGGAAACACCATATATTTT. Supplemented by reference TRBV28 and TRBJ1-3, the full variable domain reads DVKVTQSSRYLVKRTGEKVFLECVQDMDHENMFWYRQDPGLGLRLIYFSYDVKMKEKGDIPEGYSVSREKKERFSLILESASTNQTSMYLCASSYRRGRAGNTIYFGEGSWLTVV.

J is TRBJ2-1 and V is TRBV27; 13 bases map to TRBD2. The V segment lost 5 bases and the J segment 9 bases; nucleotides outside the gene matches: 10. CDR3 size: 16 residues. CDR1 is MNHEY and CDR2 is SMNVEV in the germline V gene (reference sequence). The CDR3 DNA sequence: TGTGCCAGCAGTCAGCGTGGACTAGCGGGAGAAGGTGAGCAGTTCTTC. Residues: CASSQRGLAGEGEQFF.

The chain employs TRBV29-1 and TRBJ2-5, with a weak D call TRBD2 (6 bases). CDR1 and CDR2 from the germline V gene are SQVTM and ANQGSEA. The CDR3 sequence is 12 residues long. V was pared by 7 bases and J by 5 bases, with 14 bases between. CDR3 amino acids: CSGTGVGETQYF. Here the CDR3 DNA reads TGCAGCGGCACGGGAGTTGGTGAGACCCAGTACTTC.

This sequence joins TRBV7-8 and TRBJ2-1; D is uncertain. The V gene lost 1 base and the J gene lost 9 bases, with 13 bases spanning the gap. The germline CDR1 and CDR2 sequences are SGHVS and FQNEAQ. There are 14 residues in the CDR3. The CDR3, as DNA: TGTGCCAGCAGCTTAGTGGTTAGCACTGGTGAGCAGTTCTTC. Protein: CASSLVVSTGEQFF. Supplemented by reference TRBV7-8 and TRBJ2-1, the full variable domain reads GAGVSQSPRYKVAKRGQDVALRCDPISGHVSLFWYQQALGQGPEFLTYFQNEAQLDKSGLPSDRFFAERPEGSVSTLKIQRTQQEDSAVYLCASSLVVSTGEQFFGPGTRLTVL.

The V call is TRBV18, the J call TRBJ1-4; 9 bases line up with TRBD1. Germline CDR1 is KGHSH and CDR2 is LQKENI. Trimming cost V 4 bases and J 1 base; bases outside gene matches: 1. CDR3 length: 15 residues. The DNA for the CDR3 is TGTGCCAGCTCACTGGGACAGGGAACTAATGAAAAACTGTTTTTT. This encodes CASSLGQGTNEKLFF.

Only one count was recorded for this clone. This chain links TRBV4-1 with TRBJ2-2; D gene uncertain. V was pared by 3 bases and J by 8 bases, with 13 bases between. CDR3 length: 14 amino acids. The germline V gene has CDR1 MGHRA and CDR2 YSYEKL. The CDR3 nucleotides read TGCGCCAGCAGCCAGTATCTGGTAGGGGGGGAGCTGTTTTTT. Its translation: CASSQYLVGGELFF.

The chain recombines TRBV2 with TRBJ2-3; 11 nucleotides match TRBD2. The CDR3 is made up of 16 amino acids. Germline CDR1 is SNHLY and CDR2 is FYNNEI. The J segment lost 4 bases and the V segment lost 3 bases, leaving 6 bases of the junction unmatched. The CDR3 DNA follows: TGTGCCAGCAGTGACCCCACTAGCGGGAGTGCAGATACGCAGTATTTT. This encodes CASSDPTSGSADTQYF. Complete variable domain (other parts from reference TRBV2 and TRBJ2-3): EPEVTQTPSHQVTQMGQEVILRCVPISNHLYFYWYRQILGQKVEFLVSFYNNEISEKSEIFDDQFSVERPDGSNFTLKIRSTKLEDSAMYFCASSDPTSGSADTQYFGPGTRLTVL.

The genes are TRBV4-3 and TRBJ2-4; 8 nucleotides match TRBD1. The CDR3 is made up of 18 amino acids. Unmatched junction bases numbered 12, after V lost 4 bases and J lost 1 base. CDR1 is LGHNA, CDR2 YSLEER, per germline. Written as DNA, the CDR3 is TGCGCCAGCAGCCCGCAGGGGCTACAGGGGGTCGCCAAAAACATTCAGTACTTC. This gives the protein CASSPQGLQGVAKNIQYF.

The J gene is TRBJ1-1, the V gene TRBV27, with D uncertain. The CDR3 loop spans 14 amino acids. CDR1 is MNHEY and CDR2 is SMNVEV in the germline V gene (reference sequence). V was cut by 6 bases and J by 3 bases, with 14 bases left in between. DNA of the CDR3: TGTGCCAGCAGGCCGGAGGCGGCCTACACTGAAGCTTTCTTT. Translated: CASRPEAAYTEAFF.

This rearrangement joins TRBV9 to TRBJ2-1, with TRBD2 as a possible D gene (6 bases). This CDR3 has 16 amino acids. CDR1 is SGDLS, CDR2 YYNGEE, per germline. The germline V and J ends were trimmed by 3 bases and 4 bases, with 17 bases remaining between them. The CDR3 DNA follows: TGTGCCAGCAGCGGCCGGGGACTCCGAGGTTACAATGAGCAGTTCTTC. Amino acids: CASSGRGLRGYNEQFF.

In DNA, the CDR3 is TGTGCCAGCAGCGCCATGGATCATAGCTCCTACGAGCAGTACTTC. Translated, it gives CASSAMDHSSYEQYF. The gene calls are TRBV9 and TRBJ2-7, with D hard to call. The CDR3 contains 15 residues. Germline-derived CDR1 and CDR2 are SGDLS and YYNGEE. The V end lost 3 bases, the J end lost 0 bases, and 13 bases lay between the germline ends.